The 12 T cell receptor beta chains below were found in one sample sequenced in a study of blood T cell repertoires in COVID-19. Profiling relied on immunoSEQ multiplex PCR, and the TCRdb table lists in-frame clones only, not all of them. The data contain 100,000 to 120,000 clones, 88% of them singletons. Material: peripheral blood. Receptor source: a woman aged 50 to 60 with acute or convalescent COVID-19.

A few counts support this clone. The V gene is TRBV6-1, the J gene TRBJ2-1; 7 bases agree with TRBD2. V dropped 2 bases and J dropped 1; count of bases not matched to a gene: 11. Germline assignment: CDR1 MNHNS and CDR2 SASEGT. The CDR3 length is 18 residues. The CDR3 protein is CASSERWASGSSYNEQFF. CDR3 DNA sequence: TGTGCCAGCAGTGAAAGATGGGCTAGCGGAAGTTCCTACAATGAGCAGTTCTTC.

The chain recombines TRBV2 with TRBJ2-5; D gene uncertain. From germline, CDR1 is SNHLY and CDR2 FYNNEI. Trimming took 5 bases from V and 5 from J, leaving 12 bases between them. The CDR3 has 13 amino acids. Here the CDR3 reads CASSKDSWETQYF. The CDR3 nucleotides are TGTGCCAGCAGTAAAGACTCTTGGGAGACCCAGTACTTC.

This chain links TRBV15 with TRBJ2-1, with 14 bases identical to TRBD2. The CDR3 loop spans 14 amino acids. The germline gives CDR1 LNHNV, CDR2 YYDKDF (reference sequence). The trim removed 9 bases at V and 7 bases at J, leaving 5 bases unmatched. The CDR3 sequence: CATGTSGRLNEQFF. In DNA form, the CDR3 reads TGTGCCACGGGGACTAGCGGGAGATTGAATGAGCAGTTCTTC.

The rearrangement links TRBV10-3 to TRBJ2-1; TRBD2 agrees at 9 bases. J lost 6 bases, V lost 4 bases, and 10 bases had no gene match. The CDR3 runs to 16 residues. The germline gives CDR1 ENHRY, CDR2 SYGVKD. The CDR3 DNA follows: TGTGCCATCAGTGTAGGGGGAGAGACTAGCGGCAATGAGCAGTTCTTC. Its translation is CAISVGGETSGNEQFF.

This chain connects TRBV7-9 to TRBJ1-1; D is unresolved. The ends were cut back, 1 base at V and 8 bases at J, with 14 bases in the middle. CDR1 and CDR2 from the germline V gene are SEHNR and FQNEAQ (reference sequence). The CDR3 totals 14 residues. The CDR3 region has the DNA TGTGCCAGCAGCTTAGATAAGATTGTAGAAGAAGCTTTCTTT. This codes for CASSLDKIVEEAFF.

The V gene is TRBV30, the J gene TRBJ2-7; D is possibly TRBD2 (6 bases). This CDR3 region has 14 residues. Germline lookup yields CDR1 GTSNPN and CDR2 SVGIG (reference sequence). Trimming shortened V by 1 base and J by 3 bases, and 13 bases separated the two germline ends. In nucleotides, the CDR3 is TGTGCCTGGAGTGCTGATAGGGGACTCTACGAGCAGTACTTC. It encodes CAWSADRGLYEQYF.

The chain is built from TRBV6-1 and TRBJ2-7; TRBD2 matches 14 bases. This CDR3 has 17 residues. Trimming took 4 bases from V and 2 from J; bases not matched to a gene: 7. Germline loops: CDR1 MNHNS, CDR2 SASEGT. The CDR3 nucleotides read TGTGCCAGCAGTGCCACCGGGACTAGCGGGAGCACCTACGAGCAGTACTTC. Translated: CASSATGTSGSTYEQYF.

The chain joins TRBV7-2 to TRBJ2-1; D unclear. Trimming shortened V by 7 bases and J by 4 bases, and 20 bases separated the two germline ends. There are 16 residues in the CDR3. Germline CDR1 reads SGHTA; CDR2 reads FQGNSA. CDR3 sequence reads: CASTLLGSLMYNEQFF. CDR3 nucleotides: TGTGCCAGCACCCTATTGGGCAGTCTTATGTACAATGAGCAGTTCTTC.

The chain couples TRBV18 to TRBJ2-1, with 8 bases fitting TRBD2. Germline V gene data show CDR1 as KGHSH and CDR2 as LQKENI. This CDR3 has 17 residues. J was trimmed by 2 bases and V by 4 bases; bases with no gene match: 10. The CDR3 DNA reads TGTGCCAGCTCACGCGCAGCGGGAGAAGGCACCTACAATGAGCAGTTCTTC. Protein: CASSRAAGEGTYNEQFF.

The chain couples TRBV28 to TRBJ1-3, with 8 bases that match TRBD1. Unmatched junction bases numbered 4, after V lost 6 bases and J lost 3 bases. CDR1 and CDR2 (germline): MDHEN, SYDVKM. The CDR3 loop spans 14 amino acids. The DNA of the CDR3 is TGTGCCAGCAGGACGACAGGGGTTGGAAACACCATATATTTT. It translates to CASRTTGVGNTIYF.

This clone was counted once. The V gene is TRBV11-2, the J gene TRBJ2-5; 11 positions agree with TRBD2. CDR1 is SGHAT, CDR2 FQNNGV, per germline. The V segment lost 0 bases and the J segment 6 bases; nucleotides outside the gene matches: 6. This CDR3 has 16 residues. CDR3 sequence reads: CASSLEWLAGGKTQYF. CDR3 nucleotide sequence: TGTGCCAGCAGCTTAGAATGGCTAGCGGGAGGAAAGACCCAGTACTTC.

This clone has just one count. The chain recombines TRBV19 with TRBJ2-3; the match to TRBD2 covers 7 bases. Germline assignment: CDR1 LNHDA and CDR2 SQIVND (reference sequence). Losses at the gene ends were 5 bases for V and 8 bases for J; bases not matched to a gene: 16. The length of the CDR3 is 16 residues. For the CDR3, the DNA is TGTGCCAGTAGTCCTGAGATAGCGGGCGGTGCGGGTACGCAGTATTTT. Residues: CASSPEIAGGAGTQYF.